A single sample gave rise to the 27 T cell receptor beta chains below, sequenced in a study of T cell responses to AZD1222 COVID-19 vaccine. Here immunoSEQ multiplex PCR was the method, and the copy in TCRdb shows in-frame clones only, minus some. Of 90,000 to 150,000 clones listed, approximately 90% are singletons. This specimen was peripheral blood, taken on day 0 of AZD1222 vaccination. The receptors originated from an adult in good health.

The chain recombines TRBV7-2 with TRBJ2-5, with D possibly called TRBD1 or TRBD2 (6 bases each). The CDR3 runs 13 residues. V lost 5 bases and J 5 bases, leaving 12 bases between the germline ends. Germline V gene data show CDR1 as SGHTA and CDR2 as FQGNSA. The CDR3 coding sequence is TGTGCCAGCAGCCGGGGGCTTGGGGAGACCCAGTACTTC. Amino acid sequence: CASSRGLGETQYF.

V and J are TRBV18 and TRBJ2-1; 8 bases map to TRBD2. Germline V gene data show CDR1 as KGHSH and CDR2 as LQKENI. V lost 4 bases and J lost 0; bases outside the gene matches: 5. This CDR3 contains 16 residues. The CDR3: CASSHIAGSSYNEQFF. The CDR3 DNA reads TGTGCCAGCTCACATATAGCGGGGAGCTCCTACAATGAGCAGTTCTTC.

In its sample, this clone was seen once. The chain couples TRBV28 to TRBJ1-6; a weak D match, TRBD1 (6 bases). Germline V CDR1 and CDR2: MDHEN, SYDVKM. CDR3 length: 14 residues. V gave up 3 bases and J gave up 10 bases, with 13 bases separating them. The CDR3 here is CASSLDRRDSPLHF. As DNA, the CDR3 is TGTGCCAGCAGTTTGGACAGAAGGGACTCACCCCTCCACTTT.

V gene TRBV28 combines with J gene TRBJ2-7; 16 nucleotides line up with TRBD2. This CDR3 has 16 residues. Germline loops: CDR1 MDHEN, CDR2 SYDVKM. J was trimmed by 5 bases and V by 3 bases; bases with no gene match: 4. CDR3 DNA: TGTGCCAGCAGTTTTCCGGGACTAGCGGGGGGGAACGAGCAGTACTTC. Its protein product is CASSFPGLAGGNEQYF.

This clone was seen a single time. The CDR3 sequence is CASSLGTGGGETQYF. The CDR3 DNA reads as TGTGCCAGCAGCTTAGGGACAGGGGGTGGAGAGACCCAGTACTTC. The genes are TRBV7-9 and TRBJ2-5; 10 positions match TRBD1. V shed 1 base and J 4 bases; nucleotides not matched to a gene: 3. CDR3 length: 15 residues. Per germline, CDR1 SEHNR and CDR2 FQNEAQ (reference sequence).

V is TRBV5-1 and J is TRBJ1-6, with 7 bases matching TRBD1. CDR1 and CDR2 (germline): SGHRS, YFSETQ. The CDR3 sequence is 17 residues long. V trimming: 4 bases; J trimming: 7 bases; junction bases outside the gene matches: 14. In DNA form, the CDR3 reads TGCGCCAGCAGCCTTGACGCCCAGGGGGGATGGAATTCACCCCTCCACTTT. Amino acids: CASSLDAQGGWNSPLHF.

The CDR3 sequence: CAWSVGGPGSGANVLTF. The CDR3 DNA sequence: TGTGCCTGGAGTGTAGGGGGACCTGGCTCTGGGGCCAACGTCCTGACTTTC. The chain links TRBV30 to TRBJ2-6, with a weak D call TRBD1 (6 bases). The CDR3 is 17 residues long. Trimming left V 0 bases short and J 0 bases short, with 12 bases between. Per the germline V gene, CDR1 is GTSNPN and CDR2 is SVGIG (reference sequence).

The J gene is TRBJ2-2, the V gene TRBV2; TRBD2 might be the D (5 bases). CDR3 length equals 16 residues. Germline values: CDR1 SNHLY, CDR2 FYNNEI. Trimming removed 0 bases from V and 2 bases from J, with 10 bases in between. The CDR3 region is CASSEAHGLNTGELFF. CDR3 DNA sequence: TGTGCCAGCAGTGAAGCGCACGGACTCAACACCGGGGAGCTGTTTTTT. Full variable domain (remainder filled in from reference TRBV2 and TRBJ2-2): EPEVTQTPSHQVTQMGQEVILRCVPISNHLYFYWYRQILGQKVEFLVSFYNNEISEKSEIFDDQFSVERPDGSNFTLKIRSTKLEDSAMYFCASSEAHGLNTGELFFGEGSRLTVL.

The chain joins TRBV7-9 to TRBJ1-5; 9 bases match TRBD1. Germline V gene sequence: CDR1 SEHNR, CDR2 FQNEAQ (reference sequence). V trimming: 4 bases; J trimming: 6 bases; junction bases outside the gene matches: 7. The CDR3 length is 15 residues. The DNA of the CDR3 is TGTGCCAGCAGCTCCGGGACAGGGACACGTCAGCCCCAGCATTTT. This translates into CASSSGTGTRQPQHF. Full variable domain (missing parts from reference TRBV7-9 and TRBJ1-5): DTGVSQNPRHKITKRGQNVTFRCDPISEHNRLYWYRQTLGQGPEFLTYFQNEAQLEKSRLLSDRFSAERPKGSFSTLEIQRTEQGDSAMYLCASSSGTGTRQPQHFGDGTRLSIL.

V usage is TRBV9 and J usage is TRBJ2-3; D is uncertain. V was clipped by 0 bases and J by 6 bases, with 14 bases between them. Germline CDR1 reads SGDLS; CDR2 reads YYNGEE. CDR3 length: 15 amino acids. CDR3: CASSVGGFIGDTQYF. The CDR3 nucleotides read TGTGCCAGCAGCGTAGGAGGATTCATCGGCGATACGCAGTATTTT.

The V and J genes are TRBV9 and TRBJ1-6; TRBD1 is a possible D gene (5 bases). Germline loops: CDR1 SGDLS, CDR2 YYNGEE. With 4 bases removed from V and 7 bases from J, the gap between germline ends came to 12 bases. The CDR3 loop spans 14 amino acids. CDR3: CASSLEQANSPLHF. CDR3 nucleotides: TGTGCCAGCAGCTTGGAACAGGCGAATTCACCCCTCCACTTT.

This chain connects TRBV24-1 to TRBJ2-5; a weak D match, TRBD2 (5 bases). The CDR3 is 15 amino acids. V was trimmed by 4 bases and J by 2 bases, leaving 13 bases between them. The germline V gene encodes CDR1 KGHDR and CDR2 SFDVKD. Here the CDR3 DNA reads TGTGCCACCAGTGACCTTACTAGGGATCAAGAGACCCAGTACTTC. Translating it yields CATSDLTRDQETQYF.

This clone was seen ten or more times. The rearrangement links TRBV28 to TRBJ1-2; D unresolved. This CDR3 has 11 amino acids. Looked up from germline, CDR1 is MDHEN and CDR2 is SYDVKM. The V gene lost 4 bases and the J gene lost 7 bases, with 7 bases spanning the gap. The CDR3 DNA sequence: TGTGCCAGCAGTTCCCCCGCTGGCTACACCTTC. Amino acids: CASSSPAGYTF.

J is TRBJ2-1 and V is TRBV3-1 (or the pseudogene TRBV3-2), with 9 bases aligning to TRBD2. The V segment lost 1 base and the J segment 7 bases; nucleotides outside the gene matches: 8. The germline V gene has CDR1 LGHDT and CDR2 YNNKEL (reference sequence). The CDR3 is 16 residues long. DNA for the CDR3: TGTGCCAGCAGCCAAGGCCGGATAGCGGGGGTAAATGAGCAGTTCTTC. Translation: CASSQGRIAGVNEQFF.

This chain connects TRBV28 to TRBJ1-4; D call uncertain. CDR1 is MDHEN and CDR2 is SYDVKM in the germline V gene. The ends were cut back, 5 bases at V and 3 bases at J, with 13 bases in the middle. The CDR3 totals 15 residues. Here the CDR3 DNA reads TGTGCCAGCAGTCGACCGGGAGATTCTAATGAAAAACTGTTTTTT. It codes for CASSRPGDSNEKLFF.

The rearrangement joins TRBV5-1 to TRBJ1-1, with TRBD1 as a possible D gene (5 bases). V was trimmed by 1 base and J by 1 base, leaving 11 bases between them. The germline V gene encodes CDR1 SGHRS and CDR2 YFSETQ. This CDR3 is 15 amino acids long. The CDR3 reads CASSLPGYGNTEAFF. In DNA form, the CDR3 reads TGCGCCAGCAGCTTGCCAGGGTATGGGAACACTGAAGCTTTCTTT.

On this clone: Additional DNA sequences in this sample encode the identical CDR3. The chain recombines TRBV5-1 with TRBJ2-3; D not resolved. The V gene lost 0 bases and the J gene lost 0 bases, with 8 bases spanning the gap. Germline loops: CDR1 SGHRS, CDR2 YFSETQ. The CDR3 covers 15 residues. Written as DNA, the CDR3 is TGCGCCAGCAGCTTGGGGCTAACTAGCACAGATACGCAGTATTTT. Translating gives CASSLGLTSTDTQYF.

V gene TRBV19 combines with J gene TRBJ2-6; 9 nucleotides line up with TRBD1. CDR1 and CDR2 (germline): LNHDA, SQIVND (reference sequence). The CDR3 is 17 amino acids. The ends lost 6 bases at V and 2 bases at J; junction bases unmatched: 8. CDR3 sequence (DNA): TGTGCCAGTAGGCCGGGACAGGGAAATGCTGGGGCCAACGTCCTGACTTTC. This gives the protein CASRPGQGNAGANVLTF.

The CDR3: CASSKGGVQETQYF. CDR3 coding DNA: TGCGCCAGCAGCAAAGGAGGGGTCCAAGAGACCCAGTACTTC. The chain links TRBV10-1 to TRBJ2-5, with D perhaps TRBD2 (6 bases). The germline V gene encodes CDR1 WNHNN and CDR2 SYGVQD (reference sequence). The CDR3 sequence is 14 residues long. V gave up 6 bases and J gave up 1 base, with 12 bases separating them.

The chain is built from TRBV2 and TRBJ1-4; D ambiguous. CDR3 length: 15 residues. The germline V and J ends were trimmed by 7 bases and 3 bases, with 15 bases remaining between them. CDR1 SNHLY and CDR2 FYNNEI come from the germline V gene. The CDR3 DNA reads TGTGCCAGCAACCGAAATCCTGAGGCTAATGAAAAACTGTTTTTT. Translated: CASNRNPEANEKLFF.

The chain employs TRBV2 and TRBJ2-4; 8 nucleotides line up with TRBD2. The CDR3 has 15 residues. V lost 6 bases to trimming and J lost 1 base; unmatched junction nucleotides: 5. In germline, CDR1 is SNHLY, CDR2 FYNNEI. The CDR3 region is CASSPPGGAKNIQYF. CDR3 bases: TGTGCCAGCAGCCCCCCGGGAGGGGCCAAAAACATTCAGTACTTC.

This clone showed up just once. The chain couples TRBV7-9 to TRBJ2-3, with a weak D call TRBD1 (5 bases). CDR1 and CDR2 from the germline V gene are SEHNR and FQNEAQ (reference sequence). This CDR3 spans 14 amino acids. The V gene lost 11 bases and the J gene lost 2 bases, with 17 bases spanning the gap. CDR3 nucleotide sequence: TGTGCCTCCGAGTGGGGCCAGGCCACAGATACGCAGTATTTT. Translated, it gives CASEWGQATDTQYF.

The chain couples TRBV11-3 to TRBJ2-2; the D gene could be TRBD1 or TRBD2 (6 bases each). V gave up 1 base and J gave up 1 base, with 10 bases separating them. The CDR3 totals 16 residues. Germline loops: CDR1 SGHNT, CDR2 YENEEA. CDR3 bases: TGTGCCAGCAGCTTAGTTGCGGGACAGAACACCGGGGAGCTGTTTTTT. It translates to CASSLVAGQNTGELFF.

The gene calls are TRBV6-5 and TRBJ2-7, with 10 nucleotides matching TRBD1. This CDR3 is 14 amino acids long. The junction had 5 bases not matched to a gene; V was cut back by 8 bases and J by 1 base. Germline loops: CDR1 MNHEY, CDR2 SVGAGI. The CDR3 here is CASRGQGGSYEQYF. The DNA of the CDR3 is TGTGCCAGCCGAGGACAGGGGGGGTCCTACGAGCAGTACTTC.

Of note for this clone: The junction shows a germline mismatch at one end, possibly a read error. CDR3 in amino acids: CASSLAWGGPPYNEQFF. The CDR3 nucleotides read TGTGCTAGCAGCTTAGCTTGGGGGGGACCTCCGTACAATGAGCAGTTCTTC. The chain is built from TRBV7-7 and TRBJ2-1; 7 nucleotides line up with TRBD2. The CDR3 contains 17 residues. CDR1 SSHAT and CDR2 FNYEAQ come from the germline V gene (reference sequence).

This clone was seen just once. The chain carries TRBV28 and TRBJ1-5; 7 bases agree with TRBD1. The CDR3 spans 14 residues. V lost 6 bases, J lost 7 bases, and 9 bases stayed unmatched. Germline values: CDR1 MDHEN, CDR2 SYDVKM. The CDR3 reads CASRRGGEGQPQHF. The CDR3 coding sequence is TGTGCCAGCAGAAGAGGGGGCGAGGGGCAGCCCCAGCATTTT. Filled out from reference TRBV28 and TRBJ1-5, the complete variable domain reads DVKVTQSSRYLVKRTGEKVFLECVQDMDHENMFWYRQDPGLGLRLIYFSYDVKMKEKGDIPEGYSVSREKKERFSLILESASTNQTSMYLCASRRGGEGQPQHFGDGTRLSIL.

The V gene is TRBV27, the J gene TRBJ2-2; no clear D gene. The V and J ends lost 7 bases and 4 bases respectively, with 7 bases between them. CDR3 size: 12 residues. Germline CDR1 MNHEY, CDR2 SMNVEV (reference sequence). This CDR3 reads CASTTGTGELFF. The CDR3 DNA follows: TGTGCCAGCACAACGGGCACCGGGGAGCTGTTTTTT.